The 27 T cell receptor beta chains below all came from one sample that was sequenced in a study of control samples from healthy donors and cancer patients. Profiled with immunoSEQ multiplex PCR; TCRdb holds only in-frame clones, not every one. Among fewer than 20,000 clones listed, about 82% were seen once. Sequenced material: PBMCs. The receptor source for this set is a woman aged 70-85 years with colorectal cancer.

The rearrangement joins TRBV21-1 to TRBJ2-1; TRBD2 reflects the table's D call only, with no check against the DNA. TRBV21-1 constitutes a pseudogene. There are 17 residues in the CDR3. The CDR3 region is CASSKRERASDRNEQFF. In DNA, the CDR3 is TGTGCCAGCAGCAAAAGAGAACGTGCTAGCGATCGGAATGAGCAGTTCTTC.

This clone showed up just once. The CDR3 nucleotides are TGTGCCAGCTCGACGGATGCCTCTGGGGCCAACGTCCTGACTTTC. Residues: CASSTDASGANVLTF. The chain combines TRBV18 with TRBJ2-6; D ambiguous. Germline values: CDR1 KGHSH, CDR2 LQKENI. The germline V and J ends were trimmed by 6 bases and 0 bases, with 9 bases remaining between them. This CDR3 contains 15 residues.

This clone appeared a few times. The V gene is TRBV28, the J gene TRBJ1-3; D gene unclear. V was cut by 7 bases and J by 0 bases, with 16 bases left in between. Germline V gene data show CDR1 as MDHEN and CDR2 as SYDVKM. This CDR3 is built from 16 residues. CDR3 protein: CASIVGRVASGNTIYF. The CDR3, as DNA: TGTGCCAGCATAGTAGGGAGGGTCGCCTCTGGAAACACCATATATTTT.

V and J are TRBV13 and TRBJ2-1; D uncertain. Germline CDR1 PRHDT, CDR2 FYEKMQ (reference sequence). With 0 bases removed from V and 8 bases from J, the gap between germline ends came to 5 bases. CDR3 length: 12 residues. CDR3 nucleotides: TGTGCCAGCAGCTTAGGCTGGTATGAGCAGTTCTTC. Encoded protein: CASSLGWYEQFF.

This clone was picked up one time. The chain employs TRBV4-2 and TRBJ2-7; 11 bases agree with TRBD2. V shed 1 base, J shed 0 bases, and the junction held 2 bases outside the gene matches. CDR1 is LGHNA, CDR2 YNFKEQ, per germline. The CDR3 has 16 residues. The CDR3 region is CASSQGLAGNSYEQYF. CDR3 DNA sequence: TGTGCCAGCAGCCAAGGACTAGCGGGAAACTCCTACGAGCAGTACTTC.

This sequence joins TRBV9 and TRBJ2-2; D is possibly TRBD1 (6 bases). Trimming left V 3 bases short and J 1 base short, with 16 bases between. The CDR3 consists of 17 residues. Germline loops: CDR1 SGDLS, CDR2 YYNGEE. CDR3 sequence reads: CASSAPRRGGNTGELFF. As DNA, the CDR3 is TGTGCCAGCAGCGCTCCCCGGAGAGGGGGGAACACCGGGGAGCTGTTTTTT.

The chain is built from TRBV14 and TRBJ1-6; D not resolved. V was trimmed by 3 bases and J by 10 bases, leaving 10 bases between them. Germline assignment: CDR1 SGHDN and CDR2 FVKESK. The CDR3 consists of 13 residues. Here the CDR3 reads CASSQDLWSPLHF. DNA for the CDR3: TGTGCCAGCAGCCAGGACCTCTGGTCACCCCTCCACTTT.

With regard to this clone: The junction departs from the called germline gene at one end, perhaps through a read error. The chain uses TRBV7-3 and TRBJ2-2; weak D call: TRBD2 (5 bases). CDR1 SGHTA and CDR2 FQGTGA come from the germline V gene. The CDR3 is 13 residues long. The CDR3 DNA is TGTGCCAGCAGCTTGAATCCGGCCGGGGAACTGTTTTTT. Residues: CASSLNPAGELFF.

Only a few counts were recorded for this clone. The rearrangement joins TRBV2 to TRBJ2-7, with a possible D match to TRBD1 (7 bases). This CDR3 region has 15 residues. Germline CDR1 is SNHLY and CDR2 is FYNNEI. V was trimmed by 4 bases and J by 1 base, leaving 14 bases between them. The CDR3 spells CASSGGDRLSYEQYF. The CDR3 DNA sequence: TGTGCCAGCAGTGGGGGGGACAGACTTTCCTACGAGCAGTACTTC.

This chain uses TRBV6-1 with TRBJ1-1; D is undetermined. Per germline, CDR1 MNHNS and CDR2 SASEGT. Trimming took off 1 base at V and 1 base at J, with 7 bases between the two ends. The CDR3 has 14 amino acids. The CDR3: CASSEGGKNTEAFF. The CDR3 coding sequence is TGTGCCAGCAGTGAAGGCGGGAAGAACACTGAAGCTTTCTTT.

This clone was seen more than once but under ten times. This chain links TRBV6-5 with TRBJ2-5; TRBD1 is a possible D gene (5 bases). This CDR3 has 14 amino acids. The V and J ends lost 6 bases and 8 bases respectively, with 19 bases between them. Germline V gene sequence: CDR1 MNHEY, CDR2 SVGAGI. The CDR3: CASRLQPDISTQYF. The CDR3 DNA sequence: TGTGCCAGCAGACTCCAACCGGACATTTCAACCCAGTACTTC.

V and J are TRBV11-2 and TRBJ2-3, with unresolved D. The germline V gene has CDR1 SGHAT and CDR2 FQNNGV. The V end lost 6 bases, the J end lost 1 base, and 2 bases lay between the germline ends. The CDR3 is 11 amino acids. This CDR3 reads CASRGTDTQYF. CDR3 nucleotide sequence: TGTGCCAGCAGGGGCACAGATACGCAGTATTTT.

The chain links TRBV25-1 to TRBJ1-1; D might be TRBD1 (6 bases). Germline V CDR1 and CDR2: MGHDK, SYGVNS. This CDR3 comprises 16 residues. V gave up 4 bases and J gave up 2 bases, with 17 bases separating them. The CDR3 DNA is TGTGCCAGCAGTGCGGTTGGAGGGGGGTCAAACACTGAAGCTTTCTTT. It translates to CASSAVGGGSNTEAFF.

This clone was found once. The gene calls are TRBV20-1 and TRBJ1-1; D is possibly TRBD1 (5 bases). Trimming removed 5 bases from V and 8 bases from J, with 12 bases in between. CDR3 length: 11 amino acids. Per the germline V gene, CDR1 is DFQATT and CDR2 is SNEGSKA (reference sequence). The CDR3 reads CSAFQGSEAFF. As DNA, the CDR3 is TGCAGTGCTTTTCAGGGCTCCGAAGCTTTCTTT.

V and J are TRBV7-9 and TRBJ1-1, with 7 bases that match TRBD1. The CDR3 runs to 17 residues. V lost 4 bases, J lost 5 bases, and 16 bases stayed unmatched. CDR1 SEHNR and CDR2 FQNEAQ come from the germline V gene (reference sequence). This CDR3 is CASSSRVGAPTGTEAFF. Written as DNA, the CDR3 is TGTGCCAGCAGCTCAAGAGTCGGGGCTCCGACAGGGACTGAAGCTTTCTTT. The whole variable domain, filled in from reference TRBV7-9 and TRBJ1-1, reads DTGVSQNPRHKITKRGQNVTFRCDPISEHNRLYWYRQTLGQGPEFLTYFQNEAQLEKSRLLSDRFSAERPKGSFSTLEIQRTEQGDSAMYLCASSSRVGAPTGTEAFFGQGTRLTVV.

This clone occurred once. This CDR3 reads CSVRSEQGASSYEQYF. For the CDR3, the DNA is TGCAGCGTCAGAAGCGAACAGGGGGCGAGCTCCTACGAGCAGTACTTC. J is TRBJ2-7 and V is TRBV29-1, with 9 nucleotides matching TRBD1. The CDR3 is made up of 16 amino acids. V lost 6 bases, J lost 0 bases, and 12 bases stayed unmatched. CDR1 and CDR2 from the germline V gene are SQVTM and ANQGSEA.

The V and J genes are TRBV5-6 and TRBJ2-5, with 8 positions matching TRBD2. Germline assignment: CDR1 SGHDT and CDR2 YYEEEE. This CDR3 has 15 residues. V lost 4 bases, J lost 5 bases, and 10 bases stayed unmatched. CDR3 DNA sequence: TGTGCCAGCAGCCCCGGTGGCGGGAGGTGGGAGACCCAGTACTTC. Encoded protein: CASSPGGGRWETQYF.

The chain has TRBV6-2 or TRBV6-3 and TRBJ2-5; 11 nucleotides align to TRBD2. This CDR3 has 16 residues. Germline CDR1 reads MNHEY; CDR2 reads SVGEGT. The V gene end was trimmed by 6 bases and the J gene end by 4 bases; junction bases not matched to a gene: 10. DNA of the CDR3: TGTGCCAGCAGCACCGGGTTAGCGGGAGGGGGAGAGACCCAGTACTTC. It yields the protein CASSTGLAGGGETQYF.

The chain carries TRBV6-5 and TRBJ2-1; 10 bases are shared with TRBD2. CDR3 length: 15 residues. The V and J ends lost 0 bases and 5 bases, in that order; junction bases with no gene match: 1. CDR1 and CDR2 (germline): MNHEY, SVGAGI. The CDR3 loop is CASSYSSGGNNEQFF. Here the CDR3 DNA reads TGTGCCAGCAGTTACTCTAGCGGGGGGAACAATGAGCAGTTCTTC.

This rearrangement joins TRBV7-9 to TRBJ1-1; D is unclear. Germline V gene data show CDR1 as SEHNR and CDR2 as FQNEAQ (reference sequence). Deletions cut 6 bases from V and 0 bases from J, with 8 bases between. CDR3 length equals 13 residues. The CDR3 spells CASRREMNTEAFF. As DNA, the CDR3 is TGTGCCAGCAGGCGGGAAATGAACACTGAAGCTTTCTTT.

V gene TRBV27 combines with J gene TRBJ1-2; a possible D gene is TRBD1 (6 bases). The CDR3 runs 13 residues. With 6 bases removed from V and 3 bases from J, the gap between germline ends came to 11 bases. Per germline, CDR1 MNHEY and CDR2 SMNVEV (reference sequence). In nucleotides, the CDR3 is TGTGCCAGCAGCGCAGGGGTCGACTATGGCTACACCTTC. This gives the protein CASSAGVDYGYTF.

The V call is TRBV6-6, the J call TRBJ2-5; tentative D call: TRBD1 (6 bases). V was trimmed by 2 bases and J by 2 bases, leaving 9 bases between them. In germline, CDR1 is MNHNY, CDR2 SVGAGI (reference sequence). This CDR3 contains 14 residues. The CDR3 DNA follows: TGTGCCAGCAGTTACGGGGGCTCACAAGAGACCCAGTACTTC. As protein: CASSYGGSQETQYF.

The table lists this clone with a count of one. The V and J genes are TRBV9 and TRBJ2-3, with D perhaps TRBD2 (6 bases). The ends were cut back, 4 bases at V and 1 base at J, with 16 bases in the middle. The CDR3 runs 16 residues. Germline V lookup: CDR1 SGDLS, CDR2 YYNGEE. The CDR3 bases are TGTGCCAGCAGCCCCCCCCGGGGCGGGGGCACAGATACGCAGTATTTT. It encodes CASSPPRGGGTDTQYF.

The chain carries TRBV6-2 or TRBV6-3 and TRBJ1-5; D unresolved. Germline CDR1 reads MNHEY; CDR2 reads SVGEGT. The CDR3 has 15 amino acids. Trimming removed 2 bases at V and 6 bases at J, with 14 bases between. In DNA form, the CDR3 reads TGTGCCAGCAGTTACCGTTGGCCGGGAAGTCAGCCCCAGCATTTT. Translated: CASSYRWPGSQPQHF.

This chain links TRBV5-6 with TRBJ2-2; D is uncertain. Germline V gives CDR1 SGHDT, CDR2 YYEEEE. The CDR3 totals 14 residues. V lost 1 base to trimming and J lost 6 bases, with 10 bases between them. The CDR3 coding sequence is TGTGCCAGCAGCTTGTTCCTAGATCCCGGGGAGCTGTTTTTT. Encoded protein: CASSLFLDPGELFF.

This clone occurred once. V usage is TRBV4-1 and J usage is TRBJ2-3; either TRBD1 or TRBD2 may supply D (7 bases each). Trimming took 5 bases from V and 4 from J, leaving 16 bases between them. CDR1 is MGHRA, CDR2 YSYEKL, per germline. CDR3 length: 15 residues. The CDR3 sequence: CASSSGGGDPDTQYF. The CDR3 DNA reads TGCGCCAGCAGCTCAGGGGGGGGAGACCCAGATACGCAGTATTTT.

The rearrangement joins TRBV3-1 (or the pseudogene TRBV3-2) to TRBJ2-2, with 12 nucleotides matching TRBD2. Trimming cost V 3 bases and J 5 bases; bases outside gene matches: 7. This CDR3 is built from 17 residues. Germline-derived CDR1 and CDR2 are LGHDT and YNNKEL (reference sequence). The CDR3 DNA is TGTGCCAGCAGCCAGACTAGCGGGAGATTAGTTACCGGGGAGCTGTTTTTT. Translating gives CASSQTSGRLVTGELFF.